The sequence of this TCR beta chain was determined in a study of OX40 agonist ivuxolimab in advanced cancers. About the study: Of mixed ages from roughly 23 to 85 and averaging about 56 years, the group was more than 65% male. Prior anti-PD-1, anti-PD-L1 or anti-CTLA-4 therapy did not bar entry, and roughly 40% had some.

General study results and limits: Doses of 0.1 to 3.0 mg/kg were accompanied by clonal expansion of CD4+ and CD8+ blood T cells by week 6. The investigators did not determine what antigen specificity the expanded peripheral T cells had.

Sequencing used immunoSEQ multiplex PCR; TCRdb keeps in-frame clones, though not all of them. This sample has roughly 70,000 clones, with about 84% found just once. A note on this clone: Its antigen is not identified.

The length of the CDR3 is 15 residues. CDR1 is WNHNN and CDR2 is SYGVQD in the germline V gene (reference sequence). V was pared by 5 bases and J by 1 base, with 11 bases between. The source is an adult with an advanced solid tumor such as melanoma, head and neck, liver or kidney cancer. The material was CD4+ or CD8+ T cells sorted from blood, obtained in a trial of the OX40 agonist ivuxolimab. The chain employs TRBV10-1 and TRBJ2-2, with a weak D call TRBD1 (5 bases). The CDR3 reads CASSSDSLNTGELFF. As DNA, the CDR3 is TGCGCCAGCAGTTCCGACAGCTTGAACACCGGGGAGCTGTTTTTT.